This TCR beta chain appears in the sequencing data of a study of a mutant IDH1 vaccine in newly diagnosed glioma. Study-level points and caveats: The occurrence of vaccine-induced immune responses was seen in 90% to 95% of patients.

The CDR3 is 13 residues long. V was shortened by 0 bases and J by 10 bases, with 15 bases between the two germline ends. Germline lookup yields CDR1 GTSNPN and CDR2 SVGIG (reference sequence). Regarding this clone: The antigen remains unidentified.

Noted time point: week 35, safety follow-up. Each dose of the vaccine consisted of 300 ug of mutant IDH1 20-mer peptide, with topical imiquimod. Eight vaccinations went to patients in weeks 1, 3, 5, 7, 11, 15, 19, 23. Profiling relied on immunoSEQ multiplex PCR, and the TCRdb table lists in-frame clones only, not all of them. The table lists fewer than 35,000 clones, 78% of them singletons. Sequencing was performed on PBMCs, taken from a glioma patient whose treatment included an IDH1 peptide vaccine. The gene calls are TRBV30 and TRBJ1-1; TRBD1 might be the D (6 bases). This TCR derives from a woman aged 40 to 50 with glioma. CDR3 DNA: TGTGCCTGGAGTGTAGGGGGTGCCGTGGGAGCTTTCTTT. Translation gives CAWSVGGAVGAFF.